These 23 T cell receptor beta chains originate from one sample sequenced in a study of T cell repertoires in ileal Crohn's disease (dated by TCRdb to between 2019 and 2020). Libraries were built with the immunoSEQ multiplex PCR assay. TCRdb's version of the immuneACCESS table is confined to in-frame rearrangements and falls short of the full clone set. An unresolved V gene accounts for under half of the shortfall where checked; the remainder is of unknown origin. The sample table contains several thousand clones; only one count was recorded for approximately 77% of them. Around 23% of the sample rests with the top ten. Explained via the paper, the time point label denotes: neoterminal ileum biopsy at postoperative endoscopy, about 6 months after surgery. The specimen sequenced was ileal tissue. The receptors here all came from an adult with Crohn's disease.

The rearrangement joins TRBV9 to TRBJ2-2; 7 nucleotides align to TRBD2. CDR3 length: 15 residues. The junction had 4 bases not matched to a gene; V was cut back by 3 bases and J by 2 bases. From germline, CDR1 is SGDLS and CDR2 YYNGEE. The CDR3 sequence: CASSGGGSNTGELFF. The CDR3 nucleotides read TGTGCCAGCAGCGGCGGGGGTTCAAACACCGGGGAGCTGTTTTTT.

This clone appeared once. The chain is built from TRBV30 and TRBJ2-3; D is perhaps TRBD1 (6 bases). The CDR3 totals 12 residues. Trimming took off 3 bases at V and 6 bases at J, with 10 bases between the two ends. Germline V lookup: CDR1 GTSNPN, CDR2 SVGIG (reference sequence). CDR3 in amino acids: CAWREDSDTQYF. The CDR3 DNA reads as TGTGCCTGGAGGGAGGACAGCGATACGCAGTATTTT.

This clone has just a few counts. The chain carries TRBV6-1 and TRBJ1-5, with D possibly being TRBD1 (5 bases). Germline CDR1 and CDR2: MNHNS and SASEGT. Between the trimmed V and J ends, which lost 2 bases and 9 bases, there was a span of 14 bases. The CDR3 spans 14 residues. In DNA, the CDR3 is TGTGCCAGCAGTGAACGGGCAGGGCCCTGGCCCCAGCATTTT. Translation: CASSERAGPWPQHF.

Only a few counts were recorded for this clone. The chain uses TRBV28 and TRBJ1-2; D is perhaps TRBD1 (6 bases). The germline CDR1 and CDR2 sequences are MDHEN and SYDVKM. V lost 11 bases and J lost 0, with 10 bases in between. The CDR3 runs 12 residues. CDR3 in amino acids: CAGQGTNYGYTF. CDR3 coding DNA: TGTGCCGGCCAGGGGACTAACTATGGCTACACCTTC.

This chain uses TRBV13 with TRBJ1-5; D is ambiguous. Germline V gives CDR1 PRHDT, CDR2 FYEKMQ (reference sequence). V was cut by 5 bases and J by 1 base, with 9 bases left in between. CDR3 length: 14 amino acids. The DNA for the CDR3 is TGTGCCAGCAGCCTCGGGAGGAGCAATCAGCCCCAGCATTTT. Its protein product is CASSLGRSNQPQHF.

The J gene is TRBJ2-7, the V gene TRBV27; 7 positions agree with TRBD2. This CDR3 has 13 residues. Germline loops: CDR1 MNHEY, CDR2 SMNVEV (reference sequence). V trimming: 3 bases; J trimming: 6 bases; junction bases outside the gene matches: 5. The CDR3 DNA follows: TGTGCCAGCAGTTTTGGGGGGGAGCGCGAGCAGTACTTC. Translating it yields CASSFGGEREQYF.

The CDR3 DNA is TGCGCCAGCAGCCAAGAGGGGGCTAGCGGGGGAGATACGCAGTATTTT. Translating gives CASSQEGASGGDTQYF. The rearrangement uses TRBV4-1 and TRBJ2-3, with TRBD2 matching 10 bases. This CDR3 spans 16 amino acids. V trimming: 0 bases; J trimming: 5 bases; junction bases outside the gene matches: 5. Germline loops: CDR1 MGHRA, CDR2 YSYEKL.

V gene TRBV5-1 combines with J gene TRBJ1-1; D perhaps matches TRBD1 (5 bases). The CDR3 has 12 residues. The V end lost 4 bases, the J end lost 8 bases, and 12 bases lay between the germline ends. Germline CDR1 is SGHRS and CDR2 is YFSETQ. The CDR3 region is CASSGAADEAFF. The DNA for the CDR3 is TGCGCCAGCAGCGGGGCGGCAGACGAAGCTTTCTTT.

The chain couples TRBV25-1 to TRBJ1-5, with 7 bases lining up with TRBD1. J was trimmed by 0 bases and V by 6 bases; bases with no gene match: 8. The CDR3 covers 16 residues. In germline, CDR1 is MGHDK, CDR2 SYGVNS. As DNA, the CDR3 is TGTGCCAGCAGACCCTACAGGGGTTCTAGCAATCAGCCCCAGCATTTT. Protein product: CASRPYRGSSNQPQHF.

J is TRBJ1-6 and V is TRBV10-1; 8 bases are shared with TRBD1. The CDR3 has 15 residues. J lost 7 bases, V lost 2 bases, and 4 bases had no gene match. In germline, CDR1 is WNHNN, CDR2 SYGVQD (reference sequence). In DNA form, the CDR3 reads TGCGCCAGCAGTGAGGGACAGGGCCGAAATTCACCCCTCCACTTT. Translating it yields CASSEGQGRNSPLHF.

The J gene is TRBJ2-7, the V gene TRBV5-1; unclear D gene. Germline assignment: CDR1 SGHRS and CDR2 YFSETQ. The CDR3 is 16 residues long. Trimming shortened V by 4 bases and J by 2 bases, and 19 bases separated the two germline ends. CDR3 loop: CASSTAPWPGTYEQYF. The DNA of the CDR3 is TGCGCCAGCAGCACCGCCCCTTGGCCAGGAACCTACGAGCAGTACTTC.

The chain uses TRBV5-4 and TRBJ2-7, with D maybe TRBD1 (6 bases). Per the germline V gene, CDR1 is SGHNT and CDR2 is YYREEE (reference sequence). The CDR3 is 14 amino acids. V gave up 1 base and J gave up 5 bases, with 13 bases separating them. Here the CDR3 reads CASSLTGYQHEQYF. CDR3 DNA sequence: TGTGCCAGCAGCTTGACAGGGTACCAGCACGAGCAGTACTTC.

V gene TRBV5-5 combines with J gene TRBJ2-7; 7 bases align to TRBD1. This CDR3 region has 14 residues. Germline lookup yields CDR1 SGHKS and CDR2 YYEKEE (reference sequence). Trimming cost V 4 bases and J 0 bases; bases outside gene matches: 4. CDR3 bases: TGTGCCAGCAGCCCCGACAGGGCCTCCTACGAGCAGTACTTC. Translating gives CASSPDRASYEQYF.

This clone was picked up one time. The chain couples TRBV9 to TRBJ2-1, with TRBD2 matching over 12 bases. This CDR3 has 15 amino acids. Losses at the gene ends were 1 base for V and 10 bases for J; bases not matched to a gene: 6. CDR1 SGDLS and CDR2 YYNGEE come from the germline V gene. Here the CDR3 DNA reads TGTGCCAGCAGCGTACGTCTAGCGGGGGGGGGAGAGCAGTTCTTC. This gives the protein CASSVRLAGGGEQFF.

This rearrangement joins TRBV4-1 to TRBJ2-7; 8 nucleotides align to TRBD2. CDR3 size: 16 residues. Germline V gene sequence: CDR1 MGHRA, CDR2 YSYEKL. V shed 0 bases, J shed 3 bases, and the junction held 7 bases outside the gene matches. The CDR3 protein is CASSQDEAGGGYEQYF. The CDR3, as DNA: TGCGCCAGCAGCCAAGATGAGGCGGGGGGCGGCTACGAGCAGTACTTC.

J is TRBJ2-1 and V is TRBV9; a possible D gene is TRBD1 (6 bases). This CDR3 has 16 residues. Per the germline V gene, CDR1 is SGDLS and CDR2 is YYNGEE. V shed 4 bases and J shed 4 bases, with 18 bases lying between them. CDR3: CASSPPDRPSYNEQFF. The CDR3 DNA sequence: TGTGCCAGCAGCCCCCCAGACAGGCCGTCATACAATGAGCAGTTCTTC. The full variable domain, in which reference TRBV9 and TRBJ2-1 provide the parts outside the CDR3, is DSGVTQTPKHLITATGQRVTLRCSPRSGDLSVYWYQQSLDQGLQFLIQYYNGEERAKGNILERFSAQQFPDLHSELNLSSLELGDSALYFCASSPPDRPSYNEQFFGPGTRLTVL.

This CDR3 reads CASGSLWQGGTDTQYF. CDR3 DNA sequence: TGTGCTAGTGGTTCCCTATGGCAAGGGGGCACAGATACGCAGTATTTT. The chain joins TRBV12-5 to TRBJ2-3, with D possibly TRBD1 on 5 matching bases. V lost 4 bases to trimming and J lost 1 base, with 15 bases between them. This CDR3 contains 16 residues. From germline, CDR1 is LGHNT and CDR2 FRNRAP. Full variable domain (rest looked up from reference TRBV12-5 and TRBJ2-3): DARVTQTPRHKVTEMGQEVTMRCQPILGHNTVFWYRQTMMQGLELLAYFRNRAPLDDSGMPKDRFSAEMPDATLATLKIQPSEPRDSAVYFCASGSLWQGGTDTQYFGPGTRLTVL.

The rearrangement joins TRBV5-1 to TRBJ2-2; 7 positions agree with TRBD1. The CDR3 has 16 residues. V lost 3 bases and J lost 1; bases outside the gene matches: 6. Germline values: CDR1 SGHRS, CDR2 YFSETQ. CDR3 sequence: CASSSSGTENTGELFF. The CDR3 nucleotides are TGCGCCAGCAGCTCTTCCGGGACAGAGAACACCGGGGAGCTGTTTTTT.

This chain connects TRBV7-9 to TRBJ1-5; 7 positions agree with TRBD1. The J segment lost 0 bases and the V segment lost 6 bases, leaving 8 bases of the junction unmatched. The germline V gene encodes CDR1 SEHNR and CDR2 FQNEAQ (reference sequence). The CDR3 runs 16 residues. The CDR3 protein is CASRPYRGSSNQPQHF. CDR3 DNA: TGTGCCAGCAGACCCTACAGGGGTTCTAGCAATCAGCCCCAGCATTTT.

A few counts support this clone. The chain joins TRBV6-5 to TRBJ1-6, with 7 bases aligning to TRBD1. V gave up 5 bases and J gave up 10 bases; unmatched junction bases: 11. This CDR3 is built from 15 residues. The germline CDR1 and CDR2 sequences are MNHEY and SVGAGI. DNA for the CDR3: TGTGCCAGCAGTCCCATGACAGGGTTGGAGTCACCCCTCCACTTT. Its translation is CASSPMTGLESPLHF.

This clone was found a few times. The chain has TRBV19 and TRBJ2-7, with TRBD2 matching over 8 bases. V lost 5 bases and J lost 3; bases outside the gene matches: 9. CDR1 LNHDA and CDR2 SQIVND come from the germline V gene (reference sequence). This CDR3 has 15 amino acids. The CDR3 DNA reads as TGTGCCAGTAGTCTCCGGGGGGGCCCCAACTACGAGCAGTACTTC. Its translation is CASSLRGGPNYEQYF.

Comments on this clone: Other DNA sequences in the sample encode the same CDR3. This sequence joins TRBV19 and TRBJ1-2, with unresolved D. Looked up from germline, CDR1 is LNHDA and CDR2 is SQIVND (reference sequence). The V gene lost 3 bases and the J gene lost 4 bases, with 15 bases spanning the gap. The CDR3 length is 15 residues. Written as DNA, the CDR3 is TGTGCCAGTAGTATTGCGGCCCCGAGTCTCTATGGCTACACCTTC. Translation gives CASSIAAPSLYGYTF.

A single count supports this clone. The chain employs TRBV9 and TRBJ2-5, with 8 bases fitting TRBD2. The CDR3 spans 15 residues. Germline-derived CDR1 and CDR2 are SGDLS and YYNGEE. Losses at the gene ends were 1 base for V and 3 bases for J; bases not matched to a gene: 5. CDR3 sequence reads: CASSVTYSGKETQYF. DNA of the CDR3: TGTGCCAGCAGCGTAACTTATAGCGGGAAAGAGACCCAGTACTTC.